This TCR beta chain is drawn from a study of graft-versus-host responses after intestinal transplantation. Sequenced by immunoSEQ multiplex PCR; TCRdb stores in-frame clones only, minus some. The sample contains 71,000 or so clones, about nine tenths of which appear only once. Germline CDR1 reads SNHLY; CDR2 reads FYNNEI. V gave up 6 bases and J gave up 0 bases; unmatched junction bases: 6. The CDR3 has 15 amino acids. As to this clone: The antigen is not known.

Specimen: unstimulated CD8+ T cells sorted from spleen or lymph node cells, collected before intestinal transplant. The clonotype originates from a human donor who received an intestinal transplant. V is TRBV2 and J is TRBJ2-7; TRBD2 aligns across 9 bases. The DNA for the CDR3 is TGTGCCAGCAGGGAAAGACTAGCGGACTCCTACGAGCAGTACTTC. Protein product: CASRERLADSYEQYF.